The 28 T cell receptor beta chains reported below all come from one sample, sequenced in a study of shared clonotypes between healthy human individuals (dated by TCRdb to 2020 to 2022). To prepare the library, the immunoSEQ multiplex PCR assay was applied. The source is immuneACCESS, and TCRdb retained only in-frame sequences with V and J called. Part of the clones is not carried over; for the studies checked, unresolved V genes explain less than half of this, and the remainder is unexplained. This sample comprises around 1 million clones, about three quarters of them detected only once. About 1.5% of the sample lies in the top ten. Sequencing input: memory CD4+ T cells sorted from blood. Taken with the paper, the label for cell subset or site translates to: CD45RA-negative fraction. The receptors stem from a man between 18 and 35 years old in good health.

The chain recombines TRBV7-2 with TRBJ2-3; 9 bases are shared with TRBD1. Trimming removed 5 bases from V and 0 bases from J; junction bases left unmatched: 3. The CDR3 extends over 15 amino acids. From germline, CDR1 is SGHTA and CDR2 FQGNSA. CDR3 sequence: CASSRGQGSTDTQYF. The DNA for the CDR3 is TGTGCCAGCAGCCGTGGACAGGGGAGCACAGATACGCAGTATTTT. The variable domain in full, with the rest retrieved from reference TRBV7-2 and TRBJ2-3, is GAGVSQSPSNKVTEKGKDVELRCDPISGHTALYWYRQSLGQGLEFLIYFQGNSAPDKSGLPSDRFSAERTGGSVSTLTIQRTQQEDSAVYLCASSRGQGSTDTQYFGPGTRLTVL.

The chain combines TRBV4-3 with TRBJ2-2, with D tentatively TRBD1 (6 bases). Trimming cost V 5 bases and J 3 bases, with 13 bases left between them. CDR1 and CDR2 from the germline V gene are LGHNA and YSLEER. The CDR3 spans 15 residues. The CDR3 sequence: CASSYREWYTGELFF. In DNA form, the CDR3 reads TGCGCCAGCAGCTACAGGGAGTGGTACACCGGGGAGCTGTTTTTT.

V gene TRBV2 combines with J gene TRBJ2-7; the match to TRBD2 covers 11 bases. CDR3 length: 15 amino acids. The junction had 6 bases not matched to a gene; V was cut back by 8 bases and J by 0 bases. CDR1 is SNHLY, CDR2 FYNNEI, per germline. Here the CDR3 reads CASGEGLAASYEQYF. In nucleotides, the CDR3 is TGTGCCAGCGGAGAGGGACTAGCGGCCTCCTACGAGCAGTACTTC.

The V gene is TRBV7-2, the J gene TRBJ2-6; 10 positions agree with TRBD1. This CDR3 is built from 18 residues. V lost 3 bases, J lost 0 bases, and 5 bases stayed unmatched. Per the germline V gene, CDR1 is SGHTA and CDR2 is FQGNSA. As DNA, the CDR3 is TGTGCCAGCAGCTTGGCGGGACAGGGGTTCTCTGGGGCCAACGTCCTGACTTTC. It codes for CASSLAGQGFSGANVLTF.

The CDR3 reads CASSPGTGVREQYF. CDR3 nucleotides: TGTGCCAGCTCACCAGGGACAGGGGTGAGGGAGCAGTACTTC. This chain links TRBV18 with TRBJ2-7; 10 bases are a match to TRBD1. The germline CDR1 and CDR2 sequences are KGHSH and LQKENI. This CDR3 has 14 residues. The junction had 5 bases not matched to a gene; V was cut back by 2 bases and J by 7 bases.

This chain connects TRBV10-1 to TRBJ2-5; 9 positions agree with TRBD1. The CDR3 length is 14 residues. Germline V gives CDR1 WNHNN, CDR2 SYGVQD (reference sequence). The junction had 6 bases not matched to a gene; V was cut back by 5 bases and J by 5 bases. As DNA, the CDR3 is TGCGCCAGCAGTACGACAGGGGGTGGCGAGACCCAGTACTTC. Translated, it gives CASSTTGGGETQYF.

This clone has a single count. The rearrangement links TRBV10-1 to TRBJ1-3; D may be TRBD1 (5 bases). Germline loops: CDR1 WNHNN, CDR2 SYGVQD (reference sequence). This CDR3 region has 16 residues. With 3 bases removed from V and 0 bases from J, the gap between germline ends came to 12 bases. The CDR3 DNA reads as TGCGCCAGCAGTGAAGACAGTACCTACTCTGGAAACACCATATATTTT. Translating it yields CASSEDSTYSGNTIYF.

The chain joins TRBV30 to TRBJ2-5; 11 bases agree with TRBD1. The junction had 8 bases not matched to a gene; V was cut back by 0 bases and J by 5 bases. Germline V lookup: CDR1 GTSNPN, CDR2 SVGIG (reference sequence). This CDR3 contains 16 residues. CDR3 region: CAWSVGGTGGMETQYF. DNA of the CDR3: TGTGCCTGGAGTGTAGGCGGGACAGGGGGTATGGAGACCCAGTACTTC.

The chain couples TRBV2 to TRBJ2-6, with D unresolved. This CDR3 comprises 18 residues. Germline CDR1 and CDR2: SNHLY and FYNNEI. V was cut by 7 bases and J by 0 bases, with 19 bases left in between. The CDR3 DNA reads TGTGCCAGCATGAGAGTAGGTCACTCAATCTCTGGGGCCAACGTCCTGACTTTC. This gives the protein CASMRVGHSISGANVLTF.

This chain uses TRBV30 with TRBJ2-7; 9 bases agree with TRBD2. Germline V gene data show CDR1 as GTSNPN and CDR2 as SVGIG (reference sequence). The CDR3 has 13 amino acids. Trimming took 8 bases from V and 3 from J; bases not matched to a gene: 8. This chain's CDR3 is CARTASGDYEQYF. CDR3 sequence (DNA): TGTGCCCGGACGGCTAGCGGGGACTACGAGCAGTACTTC. Full variable domain (missing parts from reference TRBV30 and TRBJ2-7): SQTIHQWPATLVQPVGSPLSLECTVEGTSNPNLYWYRQAAGRGLQLLFYSVGIGQISSEVPQNLSASRPQDRQFILSSKKLLLSDSGFYLCARTASGDYEQYFGPGTRLTVT.

Notes on this clone: Other DNA sequences of this sample code for an identical CDR3. V gene TRBV5-1 combines with J gene TRBJ1-1; 11 nucleotides align to TRBD1. J lost 5 bases, V lost 5 bases, and 5 bases had no gene match. The CDR3 extends over 14 amino acids. Germline V lookup: CDR1 SGHRS, CDR2 YFSETQ. This CDR3 reads CASSGQGARTEAFF. The CDR3 DNA sequence: TGCGCCAGCAGTGGACAGGGGGCGCGTACTGAAGCTTTCTTT.

This chain joins TRBV6-1 and TRBJ1-3; D gene ambiguous. Trimming removed 4 bases from V and 9 bases from J, with 13 bases in between. In germline, CDR1 is MNHNS, CDR2 SASEGT. This CDR3 is built from 13 residues. This chain's CDR3 is CASSGASAGTIYF. The CDR3 DNA is TGTGCCAGCAGTGGGGCCAGCGCGGGCACCATATATTTT.

V is TRBV10-2 and J is TRBJ1-1; possibly TRBD1 for D (5 bases). Trimming stripped 4 bases from V and 4 bases from J, with 13 bases between. In germline, CDR1 is WSHSY, CDR2 SAAADI. This CDR3 has 14 amino acids. The CDR3 coding sequence is TGCGCCAGCAGTGTTCAGGGAACGGGCACTGAAGCTTTCTTT. Protein product: CASSVQGTGTEAFF.

The chain carries TRBV18 and TRBJ2-7; TRBD2 matches at 7 bases. This CDR3 is 14 amino acids long. The germline V gene has CDR1 KGHSH and CDR2 LQKENI. The ends lost 6 bases at V and 1 base at J; junction bases unmatched: 6. The CDR3 DNA reads as TGTGCCAGCTCGCCGACGGGACTATCCTACGAGCAGTACTTC. Translated: CASSPTGLSYEQYF.

This clone showed up just once. The chain has TRBV25-1 and TRBJ1-4; 11 bases are a match to TRBD1. J was trimmed by 7 bases and V by 5 bases; bases with no gene match: 12. The V gene's germline CDR1 is MGHDK and CDR2 SYGVNS. The CDR3 contains 17 residues. CDR3 in amino acids: CASSQLKGTGGFEKLFF. CDR3 bases: TGTGCCAGCAGTCAACTTAAGGGGACAGGGGGATTTGAAAAACTGTTTTTT.

V usage is TRBV5-1 and J usage is TRBJ1-1; D not certain. Germline loops: CDR1 SGHRS, CDR2 YFSETQ. With 0 bases removed from V and 1 base from J, the gap between germline ends came to 4 bases. The CDR3 is made up of 13 amino acids. The CDR3 DNA follows: TGCGCCAGCAGCTTGGTCAAGAACACTGAAGCTTTCTTT. It encodes CASSLVKNTEAFF.

The V and J genes are TRBV5-6 and TRBJ2-1; D might be TRBD1 or TRBD2, each matching 5 bases. V shed 4 bases and J shed 0 bases, with 14 bases lying between them. This CDR3 has 16 amino acids. CDR1 SGHDT and CDR2 YYEEEE come from the germline V gene. The DNA for the CDR3 is TGTGCCAGCAGCGCAACGGGGCGGAGCTCCTACAATGAGCAGTTCTTC. Its translation is CASSATGRSSYNEQFF.

This chain links TRBV4-1 with TRBJ2-7, with D maybe TRBD2 (5 bases). The CDR3 has 16 residues. With 2 bases removed from V and 2 bases from J, the gap between germline ends came to 16 bases. Germline loops: CDR1 MGHRA, CDR2 YSYEKL. CDR3 protein: CASSQSLSGVTYEQYF. The CDR3, as DNA: TGCGCCAGCAGCCAAAGTTTATCCGGGGTTACCTACGAGCAGTACTTC.

This clone was counted between two and nine times. The V and J genes are TRBV27 and TRBJ2-5; 12 bases fit TRBD1. With V trimmed by 4 bases and J by 5 bases, 5 bases remained unmatched. This CDR3 spans 15 amino acids. Germline V gene data show CDR1 as MNHEY and CDR2 as SMNVEV (reference sequence). The CDR3 reads CASSYRDRGRETQYF. DNA for the CDR3: TGTGCCAGCAGTTACCGGGACAGGGGGCGGGAGACCCAGTACTTC.

V gene TRBV7-8 combines with J gene TRBJ1-2; D is undetermined. CDR1 and CDR2 from the germline V gene are SGHVS and FQNEAQ. This CDR3 contains 13 residues. Trimming took 5 bases from V and 4 from J, leaving 11 bases between them. CDR3 residues: CASSPGRSYGYTF. The CDR3 DNA reads TGTGCCAGCAGCCCCGGACGTAGCTATGGCTACACCTTC.

This chain uses TRBV5-1 with TRBJ2-3; 8 bases map to TRBD2. This CDR3 has 18 residues. Germline V gives CDR1 SGHRS, CDR2 YFSETQ. The V gene end was trimmed by 0 bases and the J gene end by 0 bases; junction bases not matched to a gene: 9. The CDR3 DNA reads as TGCGCCAGCAGCTTGGCTGCGGGAGGTATATCTAGCACAGATACGCAGTATTTT. Amino acids: CASSLAAGGISSTDTQYF.

This sequence joins TRBV6-1 and TRBJ1-1, with D possibly TRBD1 on 6 matching bases. The CDR3 covers 13 residues. The V gene lost 11 bases and the J gene lost 1 base, with 14 bases spanning the gap. CDR1 and CDR2 (germline): MNHNS, SASEGT. The CDR3 DNA reads TGTGCCTCATCAGACAGGCCGAACACTGAAGCTTTCTTT. It specifies CASSDRPNTEAFF.

The chain couples TRBV27 to TRBJ2-7; D remains ambiguous. The CDR3 extends over 15 amino acids. Germline CDR1 and CDR2: MNHEY and SMNVEV (reference sequence). V was cut by 4 bases and J by 4 bases, with 17 bases left in between. The CDR3 DNA reads TGTGCCAGCAGTTCCTCCGGCCTACCCTTTTACGAGCAGTACTTC. Translating it yields CASSSSGLPFYEQYF.

The CDR3 DNA reads TGTGCCAGCAGCTTAGCGGGAGGGCCCCAAGAGACCCAGTACTTC. This sequence encodes CASSLAGGPQETQYF. V usage is TRBV5-6 and J usage is TRBJ2-5; TRBD2 matches 10 bases. CDR1 is SGHDT, CDR2 YYEEEE, per germline. CDR3 length equals 15 residues. Trimming at V came to 2 bases and at J to 1 base, leaving 2 bases not matched to a gene. The full variable domain, with the rest looked up from reference TRBV5-6 and TRBJ2-5, is DAGVTQSPTHLIKTRGQQVTLRCSPKSGHDTVSWYQQALGQGPQFIFQYYEEEERQRGNFPDRFSGHQFPNYSSELNVNALLLGDSALYLCASSLAGGPQETQYFGPGTRLLVL.

The rearrangement uses TRBV7-2 and TRBJ1-3; maybe TRBD1 (5 bases). V was cut by 1 base and J by 2 bases, with 12 bases left in between. The CDR3 consists of 16 residues. Looked up from germline, CDR1 is SGHTA and CDR2 is FQGNSA. CDR3 region: CASSLVWGTAGNTIYF. The DNA of the CDR3 is TGTGCCAGCAGCTTAGTGTGGGGCACAGCTGGAAACACCATATATTTT.

This chain joins TRBV7-2 and TRBJ1-2; perhaps TRBD1 as D (6 bases). The CDR3 spans 15 residues. V was clipped by 1 base and J by 4 bases, with 13 bases between them. CDR1 is SGHTA, CDR2 FQGNSA, per germline. The CDR3 nucleotides read TGTGCCAGCAGCTTAGGACAGGTTGGTCGCTATGGCTACACCTTC. It is translated as CASSLGQVGRYGYTF.

This clone has a handful of counts. This chain links TRBV7-2 with TRBJ1-1; no firm D call. V lost 1 base and J lost 8, with 14 bases in between. This CDR3 region has 14 residues. The germline V gene has CDR1 SGHTA and CDR2 FQGNSA. CDR3 DNA: TGTGCCAGCAGCTTAGATACTTCGGCAATAGAAGCTTTCTTT. Its protein is CASSLDTSAIEAFF.

The rearrangement links TRBV28 to TRBJ2-4, with 12 positions matching TRBD2. The CDR3 extends over 15 amino acids. Trimming took 10 bases from V and 3 from J; bases not matched to a gene: 7. CDR1 and CDR2 from the germline V gene are MDHEN and SYDVKM. The chain's CDR3 is CATRTSGEGKNIQYF. The CDR3 nucleotides are TGTGCCACCCGGACTAGCGGGGAGGGCAAAAACATTCAGTACTTC.